Listed here are 4 T cell receptor beta chains from one sample, sequenced in a study of T cells after posttransplantation cyclophosphamide. Sequenced by immunoSEQ multiplex PCR; TCRdb stores in-frame clones only, minus some. The sample gives about 25,000 clones, none seen only once, and the top ten clones hold about 4.2%. The source material was PBMCs. All receptors derive from a woman in her forties or fifties in good health, CMV-negative, and a related stem cell transplant donor.

Ten or more counts support this clone. The CDR3 coding sequence is TGTGCCAGCAGCGGGACTGTTAGCACAGATACGCAGTATTTT. It specifies CASSGTVSTDTQYF. The V gene is TRBV5-4, the J gene TRBJ2-3; D is possibly TRBD2 (6 bases). The CDR3 totals 14 residues. From germline, CDR1 is SGHNT and CDR2 YYREEE (reference sequence). Trimming pared 4 bases from V and 0 bases from J, leaving 9 bases between.

Ten or more counts support this clone. The rearrangement uses TRBV6-5 and TRBJ1-3; D not resolved. This CDR3 has 16 residues. The germline V gene has CDR1 MNHEY and CDR2 SVGAGI. Trimming shortened V by 0 bases and J by 2 bases, and 11 bases separated the two germline ends. The DNA for the CDR3 is TGTGCCAGCAGTTACTCGAATCCGGTGGCTGGAAACACCATATATTTT. This codes for CASSYSNPVAGNTIYF.

This clone occurred many times. CDR3 residues: CASSPFGQGGNQPQHF. The DNA for the CDR3 is TGTGCCAGTAGTCCATTCGGACAGGGAGGAAATCAGCCCCAGCATTTT. This chain links TRBV19 with TRBJ1-5, with 8 bases matching TRBD1. The CDR3 consists of 16 residues. The germline V gene encodes CDR1 LNHDA and CDR2 SQIVND (reference sequence). The ends lost 5 bases at V and 4 bases at J; junction bases unmatched: 10.

This clone was seen at least ten times. V and J are TRBV28 and TRBJ2-1; D possibly corresponds to TRBD1 (6 bases). The ends were cut back, 6 bases at V and 5 bases at J, with 14 bases in the middle. The CDR3 is 14 amino acids. In germline, CDR1 is MDHEN, CDR2 SYDVKM. As DNA, the CDR3 is TGTGCCAGCAGGCGTTGGGGACAAAACAATGAGCAGTTCTTC. This translates into CASRRWGQNNEQFF.